The source of this TCR beta chain is a study of blood T cell repertoires in COVID-19. Study information: T cells, B-cell-depleted T cells, or PBMCs provided the cDNA or gDNA that served as material.

In the authors' workflow: Amplified reference gene primers provided the basis for estimating nucleated cell counts. Only in-frame clones appear in the TCRdb table, and some are missing; sequencing was by immunoSEQ multiplex PCR. Clone size and the V and J calls come from that table; the DNA yielded D and trimming. This table holds roughly 200,000 clones, just under 90% found once. Trimming at V came to 4 bases and at J to 8 bases, leaving 10 bases not matched to a gene. This CDR3 contains 15 residues. Germline CDR1 ENHRY, CDR2 SYGVKD. V is TRBV10-3 and J is TRBJ1-2; 10 nucleotides align to TRBD1. The sequence derives from a man aged 60-69 years who had recovered from COVID-19. Specimen: peripheral blood. The CDR3 is CAISGSDRGEYGYTF. The CDR3 DNA is TGTGCCATCAGTGGATCGGACAGGGGGGAATACGGCTACACCTTC.